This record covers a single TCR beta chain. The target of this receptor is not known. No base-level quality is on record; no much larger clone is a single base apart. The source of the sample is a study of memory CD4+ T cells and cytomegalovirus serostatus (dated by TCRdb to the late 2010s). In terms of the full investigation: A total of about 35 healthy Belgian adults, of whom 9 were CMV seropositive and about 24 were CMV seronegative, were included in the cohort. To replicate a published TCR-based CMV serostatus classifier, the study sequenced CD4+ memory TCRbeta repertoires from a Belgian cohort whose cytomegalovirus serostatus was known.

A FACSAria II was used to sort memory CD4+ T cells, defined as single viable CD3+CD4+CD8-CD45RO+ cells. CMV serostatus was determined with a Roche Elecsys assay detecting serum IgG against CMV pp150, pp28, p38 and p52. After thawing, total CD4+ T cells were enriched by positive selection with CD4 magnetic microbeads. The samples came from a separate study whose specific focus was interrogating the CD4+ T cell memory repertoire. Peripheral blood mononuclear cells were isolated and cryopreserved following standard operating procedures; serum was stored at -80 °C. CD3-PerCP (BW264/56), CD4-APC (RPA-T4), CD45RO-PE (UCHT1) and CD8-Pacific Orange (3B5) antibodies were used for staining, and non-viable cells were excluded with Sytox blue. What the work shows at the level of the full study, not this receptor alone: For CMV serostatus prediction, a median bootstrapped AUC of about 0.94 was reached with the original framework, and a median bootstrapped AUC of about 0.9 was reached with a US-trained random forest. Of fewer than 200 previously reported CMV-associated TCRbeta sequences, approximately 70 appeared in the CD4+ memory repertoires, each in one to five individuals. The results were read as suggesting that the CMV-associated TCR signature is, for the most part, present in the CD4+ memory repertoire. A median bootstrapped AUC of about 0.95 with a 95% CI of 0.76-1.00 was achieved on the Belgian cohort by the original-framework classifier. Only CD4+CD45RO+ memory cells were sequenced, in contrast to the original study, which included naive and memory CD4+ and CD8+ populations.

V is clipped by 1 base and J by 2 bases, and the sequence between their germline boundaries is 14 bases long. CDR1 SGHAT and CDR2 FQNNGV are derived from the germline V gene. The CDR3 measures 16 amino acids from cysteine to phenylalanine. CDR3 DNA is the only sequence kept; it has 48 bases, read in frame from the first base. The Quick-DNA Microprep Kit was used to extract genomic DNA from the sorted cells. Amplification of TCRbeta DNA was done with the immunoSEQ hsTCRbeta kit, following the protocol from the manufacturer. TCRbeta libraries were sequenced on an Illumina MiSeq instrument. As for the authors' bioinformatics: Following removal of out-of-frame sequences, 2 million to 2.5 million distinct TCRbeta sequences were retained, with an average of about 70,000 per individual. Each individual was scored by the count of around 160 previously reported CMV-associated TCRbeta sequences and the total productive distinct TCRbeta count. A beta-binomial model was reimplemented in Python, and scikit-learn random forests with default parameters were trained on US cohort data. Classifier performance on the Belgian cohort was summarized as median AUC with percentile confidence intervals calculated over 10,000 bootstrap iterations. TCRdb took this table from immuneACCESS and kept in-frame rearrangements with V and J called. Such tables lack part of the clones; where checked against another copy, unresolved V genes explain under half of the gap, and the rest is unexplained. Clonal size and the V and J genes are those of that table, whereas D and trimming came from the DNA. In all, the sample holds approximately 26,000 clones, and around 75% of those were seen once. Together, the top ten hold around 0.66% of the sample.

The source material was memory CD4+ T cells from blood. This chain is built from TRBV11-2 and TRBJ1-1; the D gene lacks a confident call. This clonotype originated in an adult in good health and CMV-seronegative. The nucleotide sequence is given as TGTGCCAGCAGCTTAGCCACTCCTTGGGTTAACACTGAAGCTTTCTTT. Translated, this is CASSLATPWVNTEAFF.